Listed below are T cell receptor beta chains from one sample, sequenced in a study of cytomegalovirus exposure and HLA in healthy donors. Sequenced by immunoSEQ multiplex PCR; TCRdb stores in-frame clones only, minus some. The sample lists around 120,000 clones, 65% to 80% occurring once. Source material: PBMCs. All receptors derive from a woman aged 40 to 50 in good health and CMV-seronegative. CDR3s include the opening cysteine and the closing phenylalanine or tryptophan. A D gene is named only where the DNA matches it firmly. A clone size is listed for some rows: how often the clone was seen (once, few, many), or a class if it is expanded.

DNA: TGCGCCAGCAGCGAACAGACAGGGTCGGGGAATGAGCAGTTCTTC; CDR3: CASSEQTGSGNEQFF; V: TRBV5-1; size: NA; D: TRBD1; J: TRBJ2-1
DNA: TGTGCCAGCAGCTTGGTGGGAGTTAGCACAGATACGCAGTATTTT; CDR3: CASSLVGVSTDTQYF; V: TRBV5-6; size: NA; D: NA; J: TRBJ2-3
DNA: TGTGCCAGCAGCTTAGTCCCGGGACTAGCGGGGGCCGGGGAGCTGTTTTTT; CDR3: CASSLVPGLAGAGELFF; V: TRBV11-2; size: NA; D: TRBD2; J: TRBJ2-2
DNA: TGCGCCAGCAGCTTGCGGCTCCGGACAAACACTGAAGCTTTCTTT; CDR3: CASSLRLRTNTEAFF; V: TRBV5-1; size: NA; D: NA; J: TRBJ1-1
DNA: TGTGCCAGCAGCTTGGGTCAGGGGGGAGGAAACACCATATATTTT; CDR3: CASSLGQGGGNTIYF; V: TRBV5-4; size: few; D: TRBD1; J: TRBJ1-3
DNA: TGCGCCAGCAGTCGGGACCGGGGGGGCGTAAGGAACACTGAAGCTTTCTTT; CDR3: CASSRDRGGVRNTEAFF; V: TRBV5-1; size: NA; D: NA; J: TRBJ1-1
DNA: TGTGCCAGCAGCGTCGTTCCGGGACAGGGGGCAGGTAATGAGCAGTTCTTC; CDR3: CASSVVPGQGAGNEQFF; V: TRBV9; size: few; D: TRBD1; J: TRBJ2-1
DNA: TGTGCCAGCAGCTCCTCGGGGACTAGCGATGAGCAGTTCTTC; CDR3: CASSSSGTSDEQFF; V: TRBV7-3; size: NA; D: TRBD2; J: TRBJ2-1
DNA: TGTGCCAGCCACCGGTCCCTGACAGGGCCCACTGAAGCTTTCTTT; CDR3: CASHRSLTGPTEAFF; V: TRBV27; size: few; D: TRBD1; J: TRBJ1-1
DNA: TGTGCCAGCAGCCCAGGGTTGACCGGGGAGCTGTTTTTT; CDR3: CASSPGLTGELFF; V: TRBV9; size: NA; D: NA; J: TRBJ2-2
DNA: TGTGCCAGTAGTAACAGGGCGTCAACTAATGAAAAACTGTTTTTT; CDR3: CASSNRASTNEKLFF; V: TRBV19; size: few; D: NA; J: TRBJ1-4
DNA: TGTGCCAGCAGTTTGTCACAGGGGGCTCGGGGCTACACCTTC; CDR3: CASSLSQGARGYTF; V: TRBV6-5; size: NA; D: TRBD1; J: TRBJ1-2
DNA: TGTGCCAGCAGTGTCCCGGGACAGGGTTTGGCAGATACGCAGTATTTT; CDR3: CASSVPGQGLADTQYF; V: TRBV2; size: NA; D: TRBD1; J: TRBJ2-3
DNA: TGTGCCAGCATTGAGAAGCCTTGGCTCCGGGGGAACACTGAAGCTTTCTTT; CDR3: CASIEKPWLRGNTEAFF; V: TRBV19; size: medium-sized; D: NA; J: TRBJ1-1
DNA: TGTGCCAGCAGCTGGGGGACTAGCGACTCCTACGAGCAGTACTTC; CDR3: CASSWGTSDSYEQYF; V: TRBV5-4; size: NA; D: TRBD2; J: TRBJ2-7
DNA: TGTGCCTGGATTAGGGGGAACACTGAAGCTTTCTTT; CDR3: CAWIRGNTEAFF; V: TRBV30; size: NA; D: NA; J: TRBJ1-1
DNA: TGTGCCAGCAGCTTAATGGGCCAGGAAGGAGATACGCAGTATTTT; CDR3: CASSLMGQEGDTQYF; V: TRBV7-3; size: NA; D: NA; J: TRBJ2-3
DNA: TGTGCCAGCAGCTTTAGTGTAGGGGCCATGGGGTATTTT; CDR3: CASSFSVGAMGYF; V: TRBV7-8; size: NA; D: NA; J: TRBJ2-3
DNA: TGTGCCGCCCCGGGGGATAACTATACGAACACCGGGGAGCTGTTTTTT; CDR3: CAAPGDNYTNTGELFF; V: TRBV7-9; size: few; D: NA; J: TRBJ2-2
DNA: TGCGCCAGCAGCTCCCCGGGACTAGCGGGAGGCCTGAGCTCCTACAATGAGCAGTTCTTC; CDR3: CASSSPGLAGGLSSYNEQFF; V: TRBV5-1; size: once; D: TRBD2; J: TRBJ2-1
DNA: TGTGCCAGTAGTATCTCTAGTAACACTGAAGCTTTCTTT; CDR3: CASSISSNTEAFF; V: TRBV19; size: NA; D: NA; J: TRBJ1-1
DNA: TGCACCAGCAGCCGATTAGCGGGTCAACGGGTAGGGACCCAGTACTTC; CDR3: CTSSRLAGQRVGTQYF; V: TRBV1; size: NA; D: NA; J: TRBJ2-5
DNA: TGCGCCAGCAGCTTACAGGGGGCGAGGGAGACCCAGTACTTC; CDR3: CASSLQGARETQYF; V: TRBV5-1; size: once; D: TRBD1; J: TRBJ2-5
DNA: TGTGCCAGCAGTTTAAGCGGGGGGGCCTTGGAGACCCAGTACTTC; CDR3: CASSLSGGALETQYF; V: TRBV7-9; size: NA; D: TRBD2; J: TRBJ2-5
DNA: TGTGCCAGTAAGAAAGGTGAGGCAGGGAGGGCTGAAGCTTTCTTT; CDR3: CASKKGEAGRAEAFF; V: TRBV19; size: few; D: NA; J: TRBJ1-1
DNA: TGCGCCAGCAGCCCCACAGGGGCTGGGGCCAACGTCCTGACTTTC; CDR3: CASSPTGAGANVLTF; V: TRBV5-1; size: NA; D: TRBD1; J: TRBJ2-6
DNA: TGTGCCAGCAGCCCCGAGACAGGGATTATGGAGACCCAGTACTTC; CDR3: CASSPETGIMETQYF; V: TRBV9; size: NA; D: TRBD1; J: TRBJ2-5
DNA: TGTGCCAGCAGCGGGGACTCCTCGGCAGATACGCAGTATTTT; CDR3: CASSGDSSADTQYF; V: TRBV5-4; size: NA; D: NA; J: TRBJ2-3
DNA: TGTGCCAGTAGTATAGACATGAACACCGGGGAGCTGTTTTTT; CDR3: CASSIDMNTGELFF; V: TRBV19; size: NA; D: NA; J: TRBJ2-2
DNA: TGTGCCAGCAGCTTCCGGGACAGGAATGACGAGCAGTACTTC; CDR3: CASSFRDRNDEQYF; V: TRBV7-6; size: NA; D: TRBD1; J: TRBJ2-7
DNA: TGTGCCAGCAGCCTCCTTAGCGCGACGGATGAGCAGTTCTTC; CDR3: CASSLLSATDEQFF; V: TRBV28; size: once; D: NA; J: TRBJ2-1
DNA: TGTGCCAGCAGCTTCTCCCGGGACAGCTACGAGCAGTACTTC; CDR3: CASSFSRDSYEQYF; V: TRBV11-3; size: few; D: TRBD1; J: TRBJ2-7
DNA: TGTGCCAGCAGTGAATGGGGGCAGGGCACAGATACGCAGTATTTT; CDR3: CASSEWGQGTDTQYF; V: TRBV25-1; size: once; D: NA; J: TRBJ2-3
DNA: TGTGCCAGCAGTCAAGACAGTCTCTTCGGCTACACCTTC; CDR3: CASSQDSLFGYTF; V: TRBV6-1; size: NA; D: NA; J: TRBJ1-2
DNA: TGTGCCAGCAGCCAAACACACAATGAGCAGTTCTTC; CDR3: CASSQTHNEQFF; V: TRBV4-2; size: NA; D: NA; J: TRBJ2-1
DNA: TGTGCCAGCAGTTTAGCTCGCACCGGGGCCAACGTCCTGACTTTC; CDR3: CASSLARTGANVLTF; V: TRBV6-6; size: NA; D: NA; J: TRBJ2-6
DNA: TGTGCCAGCAGCTGGGACAGGGGGAATTCTAACACTGAAGCTTTCTTT; CDR3: CASSWDRGNSNTEAFF; V: TRBV5-6; size: NA; D: TRBD1; J: TRBJ1-1
DNA: TGTGCCAGCAGTTACTCGAGCAAGCGGGGAGCCCCCGAGCAGTACTTC; CDR3: CASSYSSKRGAPEQYF; V: TRBV6-5; size: NA; D: TRBD2; J: TRBJ2-7
DNA: TGTGCCAGTAAGGCAGCGACAGGGTCCCACGAGCAGTACTTC; CDR3: CASKAATGSHEQYF; V: TRBV19; size: NA; D: TRBD1; J: TRBJ2-7
DNA: TGTGCCAGCAGTGAATCATTTTCCACAGGGACGGCTTTCTTT; CDR3: CASSESFSTGTAFF; V: TRBV2; size: once; D: NA; J: TRBJ1-1
DNA: TGTGCCAGCAGGACTAGCGGGGGAGAAGAGACCCAGTACTTC; CDR3: CASRTSGGEETQYF; V: TRBV11-2; size: NA; D: TRBD2; J: TRBJ2-5
DNA: TGTGCCAGCAGAGGGCAGGAGGGAAAAGCTTTCTTT; CDR3: CASRGQEGKAFF; V: TRBV28; size: NA; D: NA; J: TRBJ1-1
DNA: TGCGCCAGCAGCTTAAACCTCCAGGGGCACACCGGGGAGCTGTTTTTT; CDR3: CASSLNLQGHTGELFF; V: TRBV5-1; size: NA; D: NA; J: TRBJ2-2
DNA: TGTGCCAGCAGCTTAGCCGGAGGGAGGGGTGAAGCTTTCTTT; CDR3: CASSLAGGRGEAFF; V: TRBV7-9; size: few; D: NA; J: TRBJ1-1